Below are 9 T cell receptor beta chains sequenced from a single sample in a study of CD8 T cells in Susac syndrome. RNA in amounts of about 0.5 to 1 ug was reverse transcribed with random hexamers. TCRdb itself ran the immunoSEQ multiplex PCR reads through MiXCR, one entry per CDR3 protein. The sample yields 80,000 to 90,000 distinct CDR3 sequences, 90% to 95% seen once. The specimen sequenced was CD8+ T cells from PBMCs. These receptors came from a human donor in good health.

This chain uses TRBV29-1 with TRBJ2-7; a weak D match, TRBD1 (5 bases). Germline V gives CDR1 SQVTM, CDR2 ANQGSEA. The CDR3 has 13 amino acids. V lost 1 base to trimming and J lost 4 bases, with 11 bases between them. The CDR3 loop reads CSVEGPGPYEQYF. Written as DNA, the CDR3 is TGCAGCGTTGAAGGCCCAGGGCCGTACGAGCAGTACTTC.

The V gene is TRBV2, the J gene TRBJ2-3; 8 bases line up with TRBD2. The CDR3 has 16 residues. The germline V gene encodes CDR1 SNHLY and CDR2 FYNNEI. V was pared by 4 bases and J by 8 bases, with 14 bases of the junction left unmatched. The chain's CDR3 is CASSVDAGGTLGTQYF. DNA of the CDR3: TGTGCCAGCAGTGTGGACGCGGGGGGTACATTGGGTACGCAGTATTTT.

The chain employs TRBV7-9 and TRBJ2-7; the D gene is possibly TRBD2 (6 bases). This CDR3 has 13 residues. Deletions cut 8 bases from V and 2 bases from J, with 13 bases between. Germline CDR1 is SEHNR and CDR2 is FQNEAQ (reference sequence). CDR3 residues: CASSSGGAYEQYF. CDR3 DNA: TGTGCCAGCTCGTCCGGGGGAGCCTACGAGCAGTACTTC. The full variable domain, rest sourced from reference TRBV7-9 and TRBJ2-7, is DTGVSQNPRHKITKRGQNVTFRCDPISEHNRLYWYRQTLGQGPEFLTYFQNEAQLEKSRLLSDRFSAERPKGSFSTLEIQRTEQGDSAMYLCASSSGGAYEQYFGPGTRLTVT.

The chain recombines TRBV5-6 with TRBJ2-3; no clear D gene. The CDR3 runs to 13 residues. CDR1 SGHDT and CDR2 YYEEEE come from the germline V gene. The V and J ends lost 4 bases and 2 bases respectively, with 8 bases between them. In nucleotides, the CDR3 is TGTGCCAGCAGCGCTGGGTCCACAGATACGCAGTATTTT. Its translation: CASSAGSTDTQYF.

V and J are TRBV9 and TRBJ2-2; a weak D match, TRBD1 (5 bases). V was pared by 3 bases and J by 2 bases, with 8 bases between. The germline CDR1 and CDR2 sequences are SGDLS and YYNGEE. The CDR3 loop spans 14 amino acids. The CDR3 region has the DNA TGTGCCAGCAGCGCACAGGATAACACCGGGGAGCTGTTTTTT. It yields the protein CASSAQDNTGELFF.

For the CDR3, the DNA is TGTGCCAGCAGCTTAGGGGGGGGGCCCAATGAGCAGTTCTTC. Its translation: CASSLGGGPNEQFF. The J gene is TRBJ2-1, the V gene TRBV7-9; D is possibly TRBD2 (7 bases). The CDR3 covers 14 residues. With 1 base removed from V and 6 bases from J, the gap between germline ends came to 10 bases. Germline V gene data show CDR1 as SEHNR and CDR2 as FQNEAQ (reference sequence). Complete variable domain (other parts from reference TRBV7-9 and TRBJ2-1): DTGVSQNPRHKITKRGQNVTFRCDPISEHNRLYWYRQTLGQGPEFLTYFQNEAQLEKSRLLSDRFSAERPKGSFSTLEIQRTEQGDSAMYLCASSLGGGPNEQFFGPGTRLTVL.

The chain carries TRBV4-1 and TRBJ2-7; no reliable D call. Germline V gives CDR1 MGHRA, CDR2 YSYEKL. V gave up 0 bases and J gave up 2 bases, with 8 bases separating them. CDR3 length: 14 amino acids. Written as DNA, the CDR3 is TGCGCCAGCAGCCAAGAAAAAGGGACCTACGAGCAGTACTTC. Translation gives CASSQEKGTYEQYF.

This chain connects TRBV7-9 to TRBJ2-5; perhaps TRBD1 as D (6 bases). Germline V gene data show CDR1 as SEHNR and CDR2 as FQNEAQ (reference sequence). The ends were cut back, 4 bases at V and 3 bases at J, with 12 bases in the middle. CDR3 length: 14 residues. The CDR3 bases are TGTGCCAGCAGCTCCGCGGACAGTGAAGAGACCCAGTACTTC. Translating it yields CASSSADSEETQYF. The full variable domain, rest sourced from reference TRBV7-9 and TRBJ2-5, is DTGVSQNPRHKITKRGQNVTFRCDPISEHNRLYWYRQTLGQGPEFLTYFQNEAQLEKSRLLSDRFSAERPKGSFSTLEIQRTEQGDSAMYLCASSSADSEETQYFGPGTRLLVL.

The V call is TRBV23-1, the J call TRBJ1-4; D remains ambiguous. TRBV23-1 is filed as an ORF, its function uncertain. The CDR3 consists of 12 residues. Trimming cost V 7 bases and J 7 bases, with 10 bases left between them. The CDR3 region has the DNA TGCGCCAGCACTAGAGAGTGTGAAAAACTGTTTTTT. This sequence encodes CASTRECEKLFF.